The entry below describes one TCR beta chain. Its antigen is unidentified. This sample is drawn from a study of neoadjuvant anti-PD-1 for oral cavity cancer. The wider study: Patients without progression received a fourth nivolumab dose around day 43, then surgical resection on days 50-56. General observations from the study: Pretreatment Treg/Th17 ratio correlated inversely with post-treatment tumor clonality.

Assay: immunoSEQ multiplex PCR; the TCRdb copy retains only in-frame clones and omits some. The sample carries more than 10,000 clones, over 55% recorded once. This CDR3 contains 12 residues. Between the trimmed V and J ends, which lost 2 bases and 4 bases, there was a span of 3 bases. The germline gives CDR1 SEHNR, CDR2 FQNEAQ (reference sequence). The sample's time point: after neoadjuvant nivolumab, at surgical resection. V is TRBV7-9 and J is TRBJ1-3; D is unresolved. The TCR was taken from a person between 35 and 79 years old with oral cavity squamous cell carcinoma. The starting material was PBMCs, obtained after nivolumab (anti-PD-1) treatment. The chain's CDR3 is CASSLHGNTIYF. The CDR3 nucleotides read TGTGCCAGCAGCTTACACGGAAACACCATATATTTT.